Given below is one T cell receptor (beta chain) in context. Its antigen remains undetermined. No much larger clone is present one base from it, and per-base qualities are unavailable. The record originates from a study of blood T cell repertoires in COVID-19 (dated by TCRdb to 2019 to 2021). Background on the whole study: Collaborator samples came from the United States, Italy and Spain and covered acute and convalescent phases of COVID-19. HLA class I and class II types, where available, came from metadata supplied by the sample provider rather than from assay-based typing. The sample metadata nearly always contained a de-identified subject ID, COVID-19 status, age in years and sex. The material from the prospective study consisted of cDNA or gDNA derived from T cells, B-cell-depleted T cells, or PBMCs. A freely available public database, intended as a resource for researchers studying the immune response to SARS-CoV-2, is where the repertoires were released. Samples came from the ongoing ImmuneRACE study (first 160 participants) plus 1,254 subjects from 6 global collaborators. The dataset comprised deeply sampled blood TCRbeta repertoires from subjects exposed to, actively infected with, or recovered from COVID-19.

The paper's findings and limits, for the study overall: How much clinical and demographic metadata was included differed by source and by participant, and the metadata was provided uncurated.

The germline V gene yields MGHRA for CDR1 and YSYEKL for CDR2. The junction shows trimming of 4 bases on V and 1 base on J, and the gene matches do not reach 7 bases of it. Reading from cysteine to phenylalanine, the CDR3 counts 16 amino acids. Just CDR3 DNA is preserved here, 48 bases in frame from base 1. TCRbeta CDR3 regions were amplified from genomic DNA using the immunoSEQ Assay, a bias-controlled multiplex PCR. In the original analysis: The number of nucleated cells in each sample was estimated from the amplification of reference gene primers within the assay. To quantify the absolute abundance of each unique TCRbeta CDR3 rearrangement, sequence reads were collapsed and filtered. Productive Simpson clonality was computed per sample as the square root of Simpson's diversity index over productive rearrangements. Here the immuneACCESS table is served through TCRdb, limited to in-frame sequences with V and J called. Missing clones are a known gap in these copies; in checked studies unresolved V genes cover under half, and the rest lacks a known reason. For V, J and clone size, that table is used; D and trimming come from the DNA. Counted in this sample were a few hundred thousand clones; around 89% of them appeared once. The ten top clones hold 3.5% to 4% of the sample.

The collaborating institutions used their own protocols to collect whole blood in K2EDTA tubes. Collaborator samples were shipped for TCRbeta analysis as frozen whole blood, isolated PBMCs, or DNA extracted from either sample type. The source is a woman aged 45-59 years with active or convalescent COVID-19. The rearranged segments are TRBV4-1 and TRBJ1-5, and TRBD1 aligns with 7 junction nucleotides. Sequencing was carried out using peripheral blood. This receptor carries the CDR3 CASSPRQGWSNQPQHF. The DNA reads as follows: TGCGCCAGCAGCCCGAGACAGGGCTGGAGCAATCAGCCCCAGCATTTT.